This TCR beta chain was recorded in a study of blood T cell repertoires in COVID-19. Whole-study context: From the United States, Italy and Spain came samples of acute and convalescent COVID-19. T cells, B-cell-depleted T cells, or PBMCs provided the cDNA or gDNA that served as material.

Germline CDR1 reads MRHNA; CDR2 reads SNTAGT. Trimming removed 6 bases from V and 5 bases from J; junction bases left unmatched: 9. This CDR3 has 14 amino acids. As processed by the authors: For nucleated cells, counts were estimated from reference gene primer amplification. Profiled with immunoSEQ multiplex PCR; TCRdb holds only in-frame clones, not every one. The D gene and trimming were derived from the DNA, and the V and J assignments and clone size from that table. The repertoire has 50,000 to 70,000 clones, about 86% of them found once; the top ten carry about 4.9%. This rearrangement joins TRBV6-4 to TRBJ1-1, with 7 nucleotides matching TRBD1. This sequence was found in a man aged 55 to 70 with acute or convalescent COVID-19. Sequenced: peripheral blood. The CDR3 nucleotides read TGTGCCAGCAGGAAAGACAGGGTAAATACTGAAGCTTTCTTT. It specifies CASRKDRVNTEAFF.